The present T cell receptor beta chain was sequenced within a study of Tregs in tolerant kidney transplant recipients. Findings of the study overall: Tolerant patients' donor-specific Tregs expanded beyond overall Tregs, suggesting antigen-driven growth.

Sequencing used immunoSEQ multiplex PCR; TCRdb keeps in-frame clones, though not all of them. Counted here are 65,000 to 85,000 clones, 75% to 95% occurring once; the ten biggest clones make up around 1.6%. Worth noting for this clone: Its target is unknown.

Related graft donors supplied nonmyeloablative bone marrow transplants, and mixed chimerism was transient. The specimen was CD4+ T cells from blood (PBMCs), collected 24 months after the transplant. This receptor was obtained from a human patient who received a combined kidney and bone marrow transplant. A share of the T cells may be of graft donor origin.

CDR3 protein: CASSEFPSGSKLAKNIQYF. The CDR3 region has the DNA TGTGCCAGCAGTGAATTTCCTAGCGGGTCGAAATTAGCCAAAAACATTCAGTACTTC. The chain joins TRBV6-1 to TRBJ2-4; 8 bases agree with TRBD2. This CDR3 region has 19 residues. V trimming: 2 bases; J trimming: 0 bases; junction bases outside the gene matches: 12. The V gene's germline CDR1 is MNHNS and CDR2 SASEGT.